Listed below are T cell receptor beta chains from one sample, sequenced in a study of CD8 T cells in Susac syndrome. TCRdb re-derived calls from the immunoSEQ multiplex PCR reads in MiXCR, one entry per CDR3 protein. This repertoire shows around 170,000 distinct CDR3 sequences, 85% to 95% found once; its top ten account for 0.12%. Sequenced sample: CD4+ T cells from PBMCs. Receptors were obtained from a human donor with Susac syndrome. CDR3s include the opening cysteine and the closing phenylalanine or tryptophan. The order of the fields is D gene, V gene, clone size, J gene, CDR3 protein, CDR3 DNA. D genes are given only for firm matches. For some rows the clone size is stated as once, few or many, or as a class when expanded; others skip it.

D: NA; V: TRBV7-2; size: NA; J: TRBJ2-7; CDR3: CASSLAGTQGAGEQYF; DNA: TGTGCCAGCAGCTTAGCCGGGACACAGGGCGCGGGCGAGCAGTACTTC
D: NA; V: TRBV4-3; size: NA; J: TRBJ2-5; CDR3: CASSQGGGAGEETQYF; DNA: TGCGCCAGCAGCCAAGGTGGGGGGGCGGGTGAAGAGACCCAGTACTTC
D: TRBD1; V: TRBV3-1; size: NA; J: TRBJ2-7; CDR3: CASSTGTGGYEQYF; DNA: TGTGCCAGCAGCACTGGGACAGGGGGGTACGAGCAGTACTTC
D: TRBD1; V: TRBV12-3/TRBV12-4; size: NA; J: TRBJ2-3; CDR3: CASSLADRGTQYF; DNA: TGTGCCAGCAGTTTAGCAGACAGGGGGACGCAGTATTTT
D: NA; V: TRBV30; size: NA; J: TRBJ1-1; CDR3: CAWNYENTEAFF; DNA: TGTGCCTGGAATTACGAGAACACTGAAGCTTTCTTT
D: TRBD2; V: TRBV5-6; size: NA; J: TRBJ2-2; CDR3: CASSPGLAGPSAGELFF; DNA: TGTGCCAGCAGCCCGGGACTAGCGGGGCCCTCGGCCGGGGAGCTGTTTTTT
D: NA; V: TRBV3-1; size: NA; J: TRBJ2-7; CDR3: CASSQDLGHRGYEQYF; DNA: TGTGCCAGCAGCCAAGATCTAGGGCACCGGGGTTACGAGCAGTACTTC
D: NA; V: TRBV19; size: NA; J: TRBJ1-1; CDR3: CASSITGLNTEAFF; DNA: TGTGCCAGTAGTATAACAGGTTTGAACACTGAAGCTTTCTTT
D: NA; V: TRBV5-1; size: NA; J: TRBJ1-4; CDR3: CASSLGTENEKLFF; DNA: TGCGCCAGCAGCTTGGGGACAGAAAATGAAAAACTGTTTTTT
D: NA; V: TRBV20-1; size: NA; J: TRBJ2-3; CDR3: CSARTPTGPPADTQYF; DNA: TGCAGTGCTAGAACTCCTACCGGCCCGCCGGCAGATACGCAGTATTTT
D: TRBD1; V: TRBV7-2; size: NA; J: TRBJ2-1; CDR3: CASSLRGGREQFF; DNA: TGTGCCAGCAGCTTGCGAGGGGGCCGAGAGCAGTTCTTC
D: NA; V: TRBV7-8; size: NA; J: TRBJ2-5; CDR3: CASSRRGEETQYF; DNA: TGTGCCAGCAGCAGGAGGGGGGAGGAGACCCAGTACTTC
D: TRBD2; V: TRBV20-1; size: NA; J: TRBJ2-3; CDR3: CSAVRAGPDTQYF; DNA: TGCAGTGCTGTCCGAGCGGGGCCAGATACGCAGTATTTT
D: NA; V: TRBV12-3/TRBV12-4; size: NA; J: TRBJ1-2; CDR3: CASSLGQGKGYTF; DNA: TGTGCCAGCAGTTTAGGGCAGGGGAAGGGCTACACCTTC
D: NA; V: TRBV29-1; size: NA; J: TRBJ2-2; CDR3: CSVKGTGELFF; DNA: TGCAGCGTTAAGGGGACCGGGGAGCTGTTTTTT
D: TRBD2; V: TRBV20-1; size: once; J: TRBJ2-2; CDR3: CSAPQARGAGELFF; DNA: TGCAGTGCTCCCCAAGCACGGGGGGCCGGGGAGCTGTTTTTT
D: TRBD1; V: TRBV9; size: NA; J: TRBJ2-5; CDR3: CASNLGQNQETQYF; DNA: TGTGCCAGCAATTTGGGACAGAACCAAGAGACCCAGTACTTC
D: NA; V: TRBV2; size: NA; J: TRBJ2-4; CDR3: CASSDGGKNIQYF; DNA: TGTGCCAGCAGTGACGGTGGAAAAAACATTCAGTACTTC
D: TRBD1; V: TRBV5-1; size: NA; J: TRBJ2-7; CDR3: CASSAGPGQGAHEQYF; DNA: TGCGCCAGCAGCGCGGGACCGGGACAGGGGGCCCACGAGCAGTACTTC
D: TRBD2; V: TRBV30; size: NA; J: TRBJ2-1; CDR3: CAWSRTSGGAHNEQFF; DNA: TGTGCCTGGAGTCGCACTAGCGGGGGGGCTCACAATGAGCAGTTCTTC
D: TRBD2; V: TRBV7-2; size: NA; J: TRBJ2-3; CDR3: CASPPSGLAGTDTQYF; DNA: TGTGCCAGCCCCCCCTCGGGGCTAGCGGGCACAGATACGCAGTATTTT
D: NA; V: TRBV3-1; size: NA; J: TRBJ1-6; CDR3: CASSQEGGSNSPLHF; DNA: TGTGCCAGCAGCCAAGAGGGTGGTAGTAATTCACCCCTCCACTTT
D: NA; V: TRBV5-1; size: NA; J: TRBJ2-2; CDR3: CASSLTAGTNTGELFF; DNA: TGCGCCAGCAGCTTGACGGCGGGGACGAACACCGGGGAGCTGTTTTTT
D: TRBD2; V: TRBV20-1; size: NA; J: TRBJ2-5; CDR3: CSAAKRLAGTPFGETQYF; DNA: TGCAGTGCTGCGAAACGACTAGCGGGGACCCCCTTTGGAGAGACCCAGTACTTC
D: NA; V: TRBV7-3; size: NA; J: TRBJ1-1; CDR3: CASSLSSDTEAFF; DNA: TGTGCCAGCAGCTTATCGTCGGACACTGAAGCTTTCTTT
D: NA; V: TRBV7-8; size: NA; J: TRBJ2-5; CDR3: CASSLLGGGGKETQYF; DNA: TGTGCCAGCAGCTTATTGGGGGGCGGTGGGAAAGAGACCCAGTACTTC
D: TRBD2; V: TRBV5-1; size: NA; J: TRBJ2-1; CDR3: CASSLVSGKSNEQFF; DNA: TGCGCCAGCAGCTTGGTTAGCGGGAAGTCAAATGAGCAGTTCTTC
D: NA; V: TRBV9; size: NA; J: TRBJ2-7; CDR3: CASSVGGTVSYEQYF; DNA: TGTGCCAGCAGCGTAGGCGGGACCGTCTCCTACGAGCAGTACTTC
D: NA; V: TRBV2; size: NA; J: TRBJ1-6; CDR3: CAWARQGRNNSPLHF; DNA: TGTGCCTGGGCCCGACAAGGGCGGAATAATTCACCCCTCCACTTT
D: NA; V: TRBV20-1; size: NA; J: TRBJ2-5; CDR3: CSGGARGQETQYF; DNA: TGCAGTGGGGGAGCGAGGGGCCAAGAGACCCAGTACTTC
D: TRBD2; V: TRBV4-1; size: NA; J: TRBJ2-7; CDR3: CASSQERASGDSRSYEQYF; DNA: TGCGCCAGCAGCCAAGAGCGGGCTAGCGGGGATAGCCGCTCCTACGAGCAGTACTTC
D: NA; V: TRBV29-1; size: once; J: TRBJ2-5; CDR3: CSVETETQYF; DNA: TGCAGCGTTGAAACGGAGACCCAGTACTTC
D: TRBD1; V: TRBV10-3; size: NA; J: TRBJ2-2; CDR3: CAISPGTGSTGELFF; DNA: TGTGCCATCAGTCCCGGGACAGGGTCCACCGGGGAGCTGTTTTTT
D: TRBD2; V: TRBV29-1; size: once; J: TRBJ2-1; CDR3: CSAPGTSGGHSYNEQFF; DNA: TGCAGCGCACCGGGGACTAGCGGGGGCCACTCCTACAATGAGCAGTTCTTC
D: TRBD1; V: TRBV9; size: NA; J: TRBJ1-2; CDR3: CASSRQGSNYGYTF; DNA: TGTGCCAGCAGCCGACAGGGTTCTAACTATGGCTACACCTTC
D: TRBD2; V: TRBV12-3/TRBV12-4; size: NA; J: TRBJ2-1; CDR3: CASSPSSGGLSEQFF; DNA: TGTGCCAGCAGTCCTTCCAGCGGGGGGCTTTCGGAGCAGTTCTTC
D: TRBD1; V: TRBV3-1; size: NA; J: TRBJ1-2; CDR3: CASSQEGAYGYTF; DNA: TGTGCCAGCAGCCAGGAGGGGGCCTATGGCTACACCTTC
D: TRBD1; V: TRBV20-1; size: NA; J: TRBJ1-1; CDR3: CSARALDRGNTEAFF; DNA: TGCAGTGCTAGAGCCCTGGACAGGGGGAACACTGAAGCTTTCTTT
D: TRBD2; V: TRBV7-2; size: NA; J: TRBJ2-2; CDR3: CASSSAGGRGELFF; DNA: TGTGCCAGCAGCTCCGCGGGGGGGCGAGGGGAGCTGTTTTTT
D: NA; V: TRBV4-1; size: NA; J: TRBJ1-1; CDR3: CASSPNPQNTEAFF; DNA: TGCGCCAGCAGCCCTAATCCGCAGAACACTGAAGCTTTCTTT
D: NA; V: TRBV7-2; size: NA; J: TRBJ1-2; CDR3: CASSLVQAYGYTF; DNA: TGTGCCAGCAGCTTAGTACAGGCTTATGGCTACACCTTC
D: TRBD1; V: TRBV12-3/TRBV12-4; size: NA; J: TRBJ1-2; CDR3: CASTQGASNYGYTF; DNA: TGTGCCAGCACACAGGGGGCGTCTAACTATGGCTACACCTTC